The clone carrying this TCR beta chain was recorded a few times. The antigen is undetermined. Clones were read by immunoSEQ multiplex PCR, and TCRdb kept only the in-frame ones, dropping some. The sample holds some 17,000 clones, 60% to 80% seen once. This sample is part of a study of T cells after posttransplantation cyclophosphamide. Findings of the study overall: TRB overlap between skin or GI tissue T cells and blood was limited.

Treatment was busulfan-fludarabine conditioning, a marrow graft, and cyclophosphamide on days +3 and +4. This specimen consisted of CD8+ T cells sorted from PBMCs, obtained 1903 days after a stem cell transplant with posttransplant cyclophosphamide. This TCR was sampled from a female patient aged 35 to 55 who received an allogeneic stem cell transplant from a related donor, was CMV-positive, and had no GVHD. Some T cells may be provided by the graft donor.

The CDR3, as DNA: TGTGCCAGCAGTTTATCGACAGGGGGGAAGGGTCAGCCCCAGCATTTT. Amino acids: CASSLSTGGKGQPQHF. The chain recombines TRBV27 with TRBJ1-5; TRBD1 matches at 9 bases. The CDR3 runs 16 residues. Germline loops: CDR1 MNHEY, CDR2 SMNVEV (reference sequence). The trim removed 0 bases at V and 6 bases at J, leaving 6 bases unmatched.